This T cell receptor (beta chain) emerged from a study of T cells in Graves' hyperthyroidism and ophthalmopathy. Uncontrolled infection, other autoimmune disease, pregnancy and lactation each barred patients from inclusion. Clinical symptoms, serum thyroxine and TRAb, thyroid ultrasound and orbital computed tomography together formed the diagnostic basis. Regions amplified from RNA transcripts were the TCR beta CDR3 regions. The TCR CDR3 first-round RT-PCR relied on the HTBI primer set. TCRdb redid the calling of the multiplex PCR reads with MiXCR, one entry per CDR3 protein. Of roughly 500,000 distinct CDR3 sequences in the sample, around 43% were seen once. Many counts were recorded for this clonotype. Its antigen is unidentified. Per germline, CDR1 SQVTM and CDR2 ANQGSEA. The CDR3 is 11 residues long. Trimming took 2 bases from V and 0 from J, leaving 1 base between them. General observations from the study: Clonotypes that were expanded in thyroid above 0.001 mostly appeared in blood too.

This clonotype originated in an adult woman with Graves' disease, either hyperthyroidism or ophthalmopathy (not recorded which). The rearrangement joins TRBV29-1 to TRBJ1-2; D gene ambiguous. What was sequenced was peripheral blood or thyroid tissue (not recorded which). This CDR3 is CSVETNYGYTF. CDR3 DNA sequence: TGCAGCGTTGAAACTAACTATGGCTACACCTTC.